These 22 T cell receptor beta chains were all obtained from the same sample, sequenced in a study of blood T cell repertoires in COVID-19. Profiled with immunoSEQ multiplex PCR; TCRdb holds only in-frame clones, not every one. The data show about 70,000 clones, with around 86% seen just once and approximately 28% held by the top ten. The material sequenced was peripheral blood. The receptors here all came from a woman of 80 years or more with active or convalescent COVID-19.

The V and J genes are TRBV7-8 and TRBJ2-1; 7 positions match TRBD2. This CDR3 contains 12 residues. V lost 4 bases and J lost 12; bases outside the gene matches: 6. CDR1 SGHVS and CDR2 FQNEAQ come from the germline V gene. The CDR3 bases are TGTGCCAGCAGCTATCAGCGGGGTGGGCAGTTCTTC. Translating it yields CASSYQRGGQFF.

This chain links TRBV28 with TRBJ1-5; TRBD1 is a possible D gene (5 bases). Per the germline V gene, CDR1 is MDHEN and CDR2 is SYDVKM. The V end lost 3 bases, the J end lost 15 bases, and 15 bases lay between the germline ends. This CDR3 is 12 amino acids long. The CDR3 DNA sequence: TGTGCCAGCAGTTTTAGCGGGGGAACCGCGCATTTT. Translating it yields CASSFSGGTAHF.

The CDR3 DNA reads TGCGCCAGCGGCGGTCAATCCTACAATGAGCAGTTCTTC. This codes for CASGGQSYNEQFF. The chain recombines TRBV10-1 with TRBJ2-1; D is unresolved. In germline, CDR1 is WNHNN, CDR2 SYGVQD (reference sequence). This CDR3 has 13 residues. The V and J ends lost 8 bases and 1 base respectively, with 9 bases between them.

The CDR3 loop is CASSPPGGRRDEQFF. The CDR3 DNA is TGTGCCAGCAGCCCCCCCGGGGGGCGCAGGGATGAGCAGTTCTTC. The chain links TRBV7-9 to TRBJ2-1; possible D gene TRBD2, 7 bases. Germline CDR1 and CDR2: SEHNR and FQNEAQ (reference sequence). Trimming left V 5 bases short and J 8 bases short, with 19 bases between. The CDR3 is 15 amino acids.

The chain is built from TRBV5-6 and TRBJ2-7; weak D call: TRBD1 (6 bases). Trimming took 3 bases from V and 6 from J, leaving 13 bases between them. Per the germline V gene, CDR1 is SGHDT and CDR2 is YYEEEE. This CDR3 has 13 amino acids. Written as DNA, the CDR3 is TGTGCCAGCAGCTACAAGGGGGTGGGCGAGCAGTACTTC. Translation: CASSYKGVGEQYF.

The DNA of the CDR3 is TGCAGCGTTGTTACCCTCGGGTACGAGCAGTACTTC. Its protein product is CSVVTLGYEQYF. The chain combines TRBV29-1 with TRBJ2-7; no clear D. The CDR3 loop spans 12 amino acids. V was clipped by 4 bases and J by 4 bases, with 11 bases between them. Germline values: CDR1 SQVTM, CDR2 ANQGSEA.

The chain employs TRBV28 and TRBJ2-5; tentatively, D is TRBD2 (6 bases). CDR1 and CDR2 (germline): MDHEN, SYDVKM. This CDR3 has 13 residues. V was cut by 8 bases and J by 3 bases, with 13 bases left in between. The chain's CDR3 is CASGTGPEETQYF. The CDR3 nucleotides read TGTGCCAGCGGGACTGGGCCCGAAGAGACCCAGTACTTC.

This clone was counted between two and nine times. The V and J genes are TRBV4-3 and TRBJ2-2; D is possibly TRBD2 (6 bases). The germline V gene encodes CDR1 LGHNA and CDR2 YSLEER. The CDR3 runs to 16 residues. Trimming took 0 bases from V and 4 from J, leaving 12 bases between them. The CDR3 protein is CASSQDRRGFTGELFF. Here the CDR3 DNA reads TGCGCCAGCAGCCAAGATCGGAGGGGCTTCACCGGGGAGCTGTTTTTT.

For this clone: Within the sample, other DNA sequences also encode this same CDR3. The chain recombines TRBV9 with TRBJ1-1; the match to TRBD1 covers 8 bases. Germline assignment: CDR1 SGDLS and CDR2 YYNGEE. Trimming took 2 bases from V and 3 from J; bases not matched to a gene: 0. This CDR3 is 13 amino acids long. This CDR3 reads CASSVDRDTEAFF. In DNA, the CDR3 is TGTGCCAGCAGCGTGGACAGGGACACTGAAGCTTTCTTT.

This chain joins TRBV5-6 and TRBJ1-5, with 11 bases identical to TRBD1. CDR1 SGHDT and CDR2 YYEEEE come from the germline V gene. The CDR3 has 15 residues. V lost 6 bases, J lost 2 bases, and 4 bases stayed unmatched. CDR3 protein: CASTRTGGGNQPQHF. The CDR3 DNA follows: TGTGCCAGCACCCGGACAGGGGGCGGCAATCAGCCCCAGCATTTT. The whole variable domain, filled in from reference TRBV5-6 and TRBJ1-5, reads DAGVTQSPTHLIKTRGQQVTLRCSPKSGHDTVSWYQQALGQGPQFIFQYYEEEERQRGNFPDRFSGHQFPNYSSELNVNALLLGDSALYLCASTRTGGGNQPQHFGDGTRLSIL.

The chain carries TRBV28 and TRBJ2-7; 12 bases line up with TRBD2. CDR1 is MDHEN and CDR2 is SYDVKM in the germline V gene. The CDR3 runs to 16 residues. V was clipped by 5 bases and J by 3 bases; unmatched bases: 8. The CDR3 DNA follows: TGTGCCAGCAGTCAAGATACTAGCGGGGGGTTCTACGAGCAGTACTTC. As protein: CASSQDTSGGFYEQYF. Together with reference TRBV28 and TRBJ2-7, the CDR3 gives the full variable domain: DVKVTQSSRYLVKRTGEKVFLECVQDMDHENMFWYRQDPGLGLRLIYFSYDVKMKEKGDIPEGYSVSREKKERFSLILESASTNQTSMYLCASSQDTSGGFYEQYFGPGTRLTVT.

This clone was observed a few times. This rearrangement joins TRBV21-1 to TRBJ1-6. TRBV21-1 is reported as a pseudogene. This CDR3 spans 15 amino acids. CDR3 bases: TGTGCCAGCAGCCTCGCGAGCTCCTATAATTCACCCCTCCACTTT. This sequence encodes CASSLASSYNSPLHF.

The J gene is TRBJ2-5, the V gene TRBV7-2; TRBD2 matches 8 bases. The CDR3 extends over 15 amino acids. Germline CDR1 SGHTA, CDR2 FQGNSA. V lost 5 bases and J lost 4; bases outside the gene matches: 9. The CDR3 is CASSAPRGGPETQYF. CDR3 bases: TGTGCCAGCAGCGCACCCCGGGGGGGACCAGAGACCCAGTACTTC.

The chain employs TRBV6-6 and TRBJ2-1; 8 bases are a match to TRBD1. CDR1 and CDR2 from the germline V gene are MNHNY and SVGAGI (reference sequence). The CDR3 totals 12 residues. V was pared by 2 bases and J by 15 bases, with 6 bases of the junction left unmatched. The CDR3 loop is CASSYTGTGLFF. The CDR3 nucleotides read TGTGCCAGCAGTTACACCGGGACAGGTCTGTTCTTC.

This clone turned up a few times. This chain links TRBV6-2 or TRBV6-3 with TRBJ1-5, with D tentatively TRBD1 (5 bases). Per the germline V gene, CDR1 is MNHEY and CDR2 is SVGEGT. V dropped 2 bases and J dropped 2 bases, with 7 bases sitting between them. The CDR3 length is 14 residues. CDR3 protein: CASSYRGRNQPQHF. The CDR3 nucleotides read TGTGCCAGCAGTTACAGGGGTCGCAATCAGCCCCAGCATTTT.

Concerning this clone itself: The identical CDR3 is also encoded by other nucleotide sequences in the sample. The V and J genes are TRBV6-2 or TRBV6-3 and TRBJ1-2; unclear D gene. V lost 5 bases and J 2 bases, leaving 6 bases between the germline ends. Germline V gene data show CDR1 as MNHEY and CDR2 as SVGEGT. This CDR3 is 12 amino acids long. The CDR3 spells CASSGQNYGYTF. DNA of the CDR3: TGTGCCAGCAGTGGTCAGAACTATGGCTACACCTTC.

This sequence joins TRBV3-1 (or the pseudogene TRBV3-2) and TRBJ1-1, with 7 nucleotides matching TRBD1. V shed 2 bases and J 6 bases; nucleotides not matched to a gene: 9. CDR1 is LGHDT and CDR2 is YNNKEL in the germline V gene (reference sequence). This CDR3 has 15 amino acids. The CDR3 DNA sequence: TGTGCCAGCAGCCAATCAATCAGGACAGGCCCTGAAGCTTTCTTT. Its protein product is CASSQSIRTGPEAFF.

This sequence joins TRBV28 and TRBJ2-1; TRBD1 might be the D (5 bases). Trimming pared 6 bases from V and 4 bases from J, leaving 13 bases between. Per germline, CDR1 MDHEN and CDR2 SYDVKM. This CDR3 contains 14 residues. CDR3 bases: TGTGCCAGCAGAGGGGCCTCCTTATACAATGAGCAGTTCTTC. Amino acids: CASRGASLYNEQFF. Drawing the rest from reference TRBV28 and TRBJ2-1, the complete variable domain is DVKVTQSSRYLVKRTGEKVFLECVQDMDHENMFWYRQDPGLGLRLIYFSYDVKMKEKGDIPEGYSVSREKKERFSLILESASTNQTSMYLCASRGASLYNEQFFGPGTRLTVL.

The J gene is TRBJ1-1, the V gene TRBV12-3 or TRBV12-4; D possibly corresponds to TRBD1 (5 bases). This CDR3 contains 13 residues. Deletions cut 8 bases from V and 5 bases from J, with 15 bases between. CDR3 nucleotide sequence: TGTGCCAGCCGTGCAGCAGGGCCGACTGAAGCTTTCTTT. Translating it yields CASRAAGPTEAFF.

This chain connects TRBV7-8 to TRBJ1-4; 7 bases are a match to TRBD1. CDR1 is SGHVS and CDR2 is FQNEAQ in the germline V gene. This CDR3 spans 14 amino acids. V dropped 1 base and J dropped 7; count of bases not matched to a gene: 3. CDR3 residues: CASSLDRGFEKLFF. CDR3 nucleotides: TGTGCCAGCAGCTTAGACAGGGGATTTGAAAAACTGTTTTTT.

The rearrangement uses TRBV7-2 and TRBJ1-1; maybe TRBD1 (6 bases). The V end lost 1 base, the J end lost 5 bases, and 11 bases lay between the germline ends. The CDR3 covers 14 residues. Germline V lookup: CDR1 SGHTA, CDR2 FQGNSA. The CDR3 DNA follows: TGTGCCAGCAGCTTAGAAGGGGGTGGGACTGAAGCTTTCTTT. Protein product: CASSLEGGGTEAFF.

The V gene is TRBV7-9, the J gene TRBJ1-2; D gene ambiguous. The CDR3 runs to 14 residues. Germline V CDR1 and CDR2: SEHNR, FQNEAQ (reference sequence). With 10 bases removed from V and 6 bases from J, the gap between germline ends came to 21 bases. The CDR3: CATCAGEEVDGYTF. The CDR3 region has the DNA TGTGCCACCTGTGCGGGAGAGGAGGTTGATGGCTACACCTTC.